One sample yielded the 18 T cell receptor beta chains listed below, sequenced in a study of glioma-infiltrating T cells after dendritic cell vaccination. Produced via immunoSEQ multiplex PCR; TCRdb's table is partial and in-frame only. The profile shows more than 100,000 clones, 75% to 85% of them singletons. This specimen was blood, taken before dendritic cell vaccination. Receptors were obtained from a human donor with glioblastoma.

This clone appeared a single time. The CDR3 nucleotides are TGTGCCGCCCAGAGCCGGGTCCCAGATACGCAGTATTTT. Amino acids: CAAQSRVPDTQYF. V usage is TRBV7-9 and J usage is TRBJ2-3; D remains ambiguous. The CDR3 covers 13 residues. Germline V gene lookup returns CDR1 SEHNR and CDR2 FQNEAQ (reference sequence). Trimming removed 11 bases at V and 4 bases at J, with 16 bases between.

The chain is built from TRBV28 and TRBJ1-1, with no clear D. The CDR3 totals 16 residues. Trimming took 3 bases from V and 0 from J, leaving 14 bases between them. CDR1 MDHEN and CDR2 SYDVKM come from the germline V gene. The CDR3 DNA follows: TGTGCCAGCAGTTTCCCACACCCGGGTGTGAACACTGAAGCTTTCTTT. Protein sequence: CASSFPHPGVNTEAFF.

The chain couples TRBV19 to TRBJ1-1, with 7 bases lining up with TRBD1. Germline V lookup: CDR1 LNHDA, CDR2 SQIVND (reference sequence). The CDR3 consists of 13 residues. V lost 7 bases, J lost 3 bases, and 5 bases stayed unmatched. The CDR3 nucleotides are TGTGCCAGTAAGGACAGGCGAGACACTGAAGCTTTCTTT. Its protein is CASKDRRDTEAFF.

V is TRBV5-6 and J is TRBJ2-5, with 9 bases fitting TRBD2. V lost 0 bases, J lost 1 base, and 4 bases stayed unmatched. Looked up from germline, CDR1 is SGHDT and CDR2 is YYEEEE. CDR3 length: 16 residues. The CDR3 sequence: CASSLVRGGLQETQYF. CDR3 nucleotide sequence: TGTGCCAGCAGCTTGGTGCGGGGGGGACTCCAAGAGACCCAGTACTTC.

The J gene is TRBJ2-6, the V gene TRBV4-1, with 9 bases identical to TRBD2. Germline trimming cut 4 bases from V and 1 base from J; bases unmatched to any gene: 5. Per the germline V gene, CDR1 is MGHRA and CDR2 is YSYEKL. The CDR3 is 17 amino acids. The CDR3 DNA reads as TGCGCCAGCAGCCGTGGACTAGCGAGGTCTGGGGCCAACGTCCTGACTTTC. This gives the protein CASSRGLARSGANVLTF.

The chain's CDR3 is CASTGNTEAFF. The CDR3 nucleotides read TGTGCCAGCACCGGGAACACTGAAGCTTTCTTT. The gene calls are TRBV6-6 and TRBJ1-1, with D uncertain. The V gene lost 7 bases and the J gene lost 1 base, with 4 bases spanning the gap. This CDR3 is built from 11 residues. Germline lookup yields CDR1 MNHNY and CDR2 SVGAGI (reference sequence).

This clone came up a few times. V and J are TRBV14 and TRBJ1-3, with 8 bases lining up with TRBD1. The CDR3 is 16 residues long. The trim removed 4 bases at V and 2 bases at J, leaving 7 bases unmatched. The germline CDR1 and CDR2 sequences are SGHDN and FVKESK. CDR3 coding DNA: TGTGCCAGCAGCCCCTGGACAGGGATTACTGGAAACACCATATATTTT. It codes for CASSPWTGITGNTIYF.

This clone was found a few times. The V and J genes are TRBV27 and TRBJ2-3; the D is unclear. The germline gives CDR1 MNHEY, CDR2 SMNVEV (reference sequence). V lost 7 bases, J lost 4 bases, and 15 bases lay in between. This CDR3 has 14 amino acids. CDR3 nucleotides: TGTGCCAGCACAGATTGGCCTTTGGCAGATACGCAGTATTTT. Residues: CASTDWPLADTQYF.

This chain uses TRBV15 with TRBJ1-1; perhaps TRBD1 as D (5 bases). V was cut by 0 bases and J by 4 bases, with 12 bases left in between. Looked up from germline, CDR1 is LNHNV and CDR2 is YYDKDF (reference sequence). The CDR3 runs to 15 residues. The CDR3 is CATSREPGEFTEAFF. As DNA, the CDR3 is TGTGCCACCAGCAGAGAGCCGGGGGAGTTCACTGAAGCTTTCTTT.

This clone was seen more than once but under ten times. The rearrangement uses TRBV19 and TRBJ1-4, with D tentatively TRBD1 (6 bases). The V end was cut by 10 bases, the J end by 3 bases, with 15 bases between. The CDR3 is made up of 14 amino acids. The germline V gene has CDR1 LNHDA and CDR2 SQIVND (reference sequence). The CDR3 is CATQRGASNEKLFF. Written as DNA, the CDR3 is TGTGCCACCCAACGGGGGGCGTCTAATGAAAAACTGTTTTTT.

The chain combines TRBV5-1 with TRBJ2-3; perhaps TRBD2 as D (7 bases). The CDR3 has 14 amino acids. V was trimmed by 4 bases and J by 4 bases, leaving 13 bases between them. CDR1 SGHRS and CDR2 YFSETQ come from the germline V gene. CDR3: CASSRGGGPDTQYF. DNA for the CDR3: TGCGCCAGCAGCCGAGGGGGGGGGCCAGATACGCAGTATTTT.

V gene TRBV7-3 combines with J gene TRBJ2-7; a weak D match, TRBD2 (6 bases). The germline V and J ends were trimmed by 0 bases and 7 bases, with 10 bases remaining between them. The CDR3 sequence is 13 residues long. CDR1 and CDR2 (germline): SGHTA, FQGTGA. The CDR3 sequence: CASSLTWREEQYF. Here the CDR3 DNA reads TGTGCCAGCAGCTTAACATGGCGGGAAGAGCAGTACTTC. Together with reference TRBV7-3 and TRBJ2-7, the CDR3 gives the full variable domain: GAGVSQTPSNKVTEKGKYVELRCDPISGHTALYWYRQSLGQGPEFLIYFQGTGAADDSGLPNDRFFAVRPEGSVSTLKIQRTERGDSAVYLCASSLTWREEQYFGPGTRLTVT.

V and J are TRBV7-9 and TRBJ2-1; D is ambiguous. Germline CDR1 SEHNR, CDR2 FQNEAQ (reference sequence). V lost 6 bases to trimming and J lost 6 bases, with 24 bases between them. The CDR3 sequence is 17 residues long. CDR3 bases: TGTGCCAGCAGAATGCAGGCCCCAACCAGTAGGTTCAATGAGCAGTTCTTC. It yields the protein CASRMQAPTSRFNEQFF.

V usage is TRBV6-6 and J usage is TRBJ2-5; tentative D call: TRBD1 (6 bases). Per germline, CDR1 MNHNY and CDR2 SVGAGI (reference sequence). The length of the CDR3 is 15 residues. Trimming took off 6 bases at V and 5 bases at J, with 19 bases between the two ends. The DNA for the CDR3 is TGTGCCAGCAGCCTCCCTCAGGGGATAGGGGAGACCCAGTACTTC. It translates to CASSLPQGIGETQYF.

V and J are TRBV13 and TRBJ2-1, with D possibly matching TRBD2 (5 bases). In germline, CDR1 is PRHDT, CDR2 FYEKMQ (reference sequence). This CDR3 is built from 13 residues. V gave up 6 bases and J gave up 6 bases, with 12 bases separating them. CDR3 nucleotides: TGTGCCAGCAGTCTGGGTCGGGGCAATGAGCAGTTCTTC. Residues: CASSLGRGNEQFF.

This clone has just a few counts. This chain connects TRBV30 to TRBJ1-6; 8 bases map to TRBD1. With 7 bases clipped from V and 3 bases from J, the junction kept 8 bases outside the gene matches. Looked up from germline, CDR1 is GTSNPN and CDR2 is SVGIG (reference sequence). The CDR3 runs to 15 residues. CDR3 DNA: TGTGCCTTAACAGGGGGAATACGCTATAATTCACCCCTCCACTTT. It is translated as CALTGGIRYNSPLHF.

The chain uses TRBV11-2 and TRBJ1-5; the D gene is possibly TRBD1 (6 bases). The germline CDR1 and CDR2 sequences are SGHAT and FQNNGV. The CDR3 runs to 13 residues. V lost 5 bases and J 5 bases, leaving 10 bases between the germline ends. For the CDR3, the DNA is TGTGCCAGCAGCCAGGGGTATTATCAGCCCCAGCATTTT. It specifies CASSQGYYQPQHF.

The rearrangement links TRBV10-2 to TRBJ2-1; D is unclear. CDR1 and CDR2 (germline): WSHSY, SAAADI. This CDR3 comprises 10 residues. V lost 10 bases and J 4 bases, leaving 5 bases between the germline ends. CDR3 protein: CANLYNEQFF. The CDR3 region has the DNA TGCGCCAACCTATACAATGAGCAGTTCTTC.